This T cell receptor (beta chain) was retrieved from a study of blood T cell repertoires in COVID-19. Original analysis: Estimation of nucleated cell counts relied on the amplification of reference gene primers. Sequencing used immunoSEQ multiplex PCR; TCRdb keeps in-frame clones, though not all of them. V and J calls and clone size come straight from that table; D and trimming were deduced from the DNA. Among 350,000 or so clones listed, more than 75% were seen once. With respect to this clone: The same CDR3 arises from other DNA sequences in this sample as well.

The Seattle patients, enrolled during active infection, were followed longitudinally. The specimen sequenced was peripheral blood. This TCR came from a woman in her 30s with COVID-19, enrolled during active disease.

The CDR3 spells CASSPAGRTYEQYF. CDR3 nucleotide sequence: TGTGCCAGCAGTCCAGCGGGACGAACCTACGAGCAGTACTTC. The rearrangement uses TRBV7-3 and TRBJ2-7; 7 bases align to TRBD2. CDR1 is SGHTA and CDR2 is FQGTGA in the germline V gene. V lost 6 bases to trimming and J lost 2 bases; unmatched junction nucleotides: 7. This CDR3 contains 14 residues.